This T cell receptor (beta chain) originates from a study of T cells in tumors after PD-1 blockade. Whole-study findings and limits: Some novel exhausted tumor clones appeared in pre-treatment blood, suggesting peripheral recruitment.

The assay was immunoSEQ multiplex PCR, and TCRdb's table has in-frame clones only and misses some. The sample has roughly 59,000 clones, around 80% seen once. Trimming cost V 4 bases and J 5 bases; bases outside gene matches: 7. The CDR3 has 15 amino acids. CDR1 and CDR2 from the germline V gene are MNHNY and SVGAGI (reference sequence). This clone has more than one count but fewer than ten. Its antigen is unidentified. This TCR was sampled from a human donor with basal cell carcinoma. The V and J genes are TRBV6-6 and TRBJ2-7; TRBD2 matches at 11 bases. Sequencing used PBMCs, obtained before anti-PD-1 treatment. CDR3 in amino acids: CASSFIAGGPDEQYF. The CDR3 region has the DNA TGTGCCAGCAGTTTCATAGCGGGGGGGCCCGACGAGCAGTACTTC.